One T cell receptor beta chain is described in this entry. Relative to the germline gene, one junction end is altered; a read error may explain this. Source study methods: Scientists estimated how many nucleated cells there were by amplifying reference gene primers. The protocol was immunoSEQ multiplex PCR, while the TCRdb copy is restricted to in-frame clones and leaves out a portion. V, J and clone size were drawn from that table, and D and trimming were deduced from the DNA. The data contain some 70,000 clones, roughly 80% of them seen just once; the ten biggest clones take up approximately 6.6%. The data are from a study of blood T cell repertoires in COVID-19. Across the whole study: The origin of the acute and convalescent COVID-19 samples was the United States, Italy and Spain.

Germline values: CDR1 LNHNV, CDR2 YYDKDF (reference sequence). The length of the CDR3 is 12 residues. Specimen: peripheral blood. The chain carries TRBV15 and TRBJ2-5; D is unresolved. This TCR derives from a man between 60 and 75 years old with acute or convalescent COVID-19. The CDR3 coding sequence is TGTGCCACCGGGTGGAACCAAGAGGCCCAGTACTTC. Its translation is CATGWNQEAQYF.